A selection of T cell receptor beta chains follows, all from one sample in a study of T-cell memory formation after mild COVID-19. From the 5' RACE reads, TCRdb called clonotypes with MiXCR, one entry per CDR3 protein. The sample has a few hundred thousand distinct CDR3 sequences, about a fifth seen once. Sequencing was performed on PBMCs or a T cell subset sorted from them (not recorded which). The receptors stem from an adult woman who had mild COVID-19 (a few samples of this study predate the infection). Cell type and time point are not known. The conserved cysteine and the conserved F or W are not part of the CDR3 here.

TRBV6-2/TRBV6-3,ASKLDSNTGELF
TRBV4-1,ASSGPTSGENIQY
TRBV19,ASSASGTSGRI
TRBV19,ASSTTGAGYEQY
TRBV20-1,SARDLRAGREDTQY
TRBV9,ASSVTSGAGGTGELF
TRBV29-1,SVEDPVSGGASTQY
TRBV7-2,ASSPLQGRQPQH
TRBV6-5,ASSPGTYTGELF
TRBV7-6,ASSLGGLARQETQY
TRBV7-9,AFNVAGGSYNEQF
TRBV6-1,ASSTGRRSSYEQY
TRBV20-1,SARPQREWYNEQF
TRBV24-1,ATSGGTGDTDTQY
TRBV7-3,ASSLSGTGTTGELF
TRBV4-1,ASKYSSLPNTEAF
TRBV3-1,ASSSGMGVGYNEQF
TRBV20-1,SARSSAGQPQH
TRBV12-3/TRBV12-4,ASRGQGGNYGYT
TRBV29-1,SVRFSGANVLT
TRBV5-4,ASSLGRSSGANVLT
TRBV4-2,ASSQGLEEGYT
TRBV5-5,ASSPRTELNTEAF
TRBV20-1,SARPDDGQGAQY
TRBV20-1,SARTGLAELNEQF
TRBV4-2,ASSQDLWDEQY
TRBV29-1,SVVRAGANVLT
TRBV7-2,ASSLGGAIRETQY